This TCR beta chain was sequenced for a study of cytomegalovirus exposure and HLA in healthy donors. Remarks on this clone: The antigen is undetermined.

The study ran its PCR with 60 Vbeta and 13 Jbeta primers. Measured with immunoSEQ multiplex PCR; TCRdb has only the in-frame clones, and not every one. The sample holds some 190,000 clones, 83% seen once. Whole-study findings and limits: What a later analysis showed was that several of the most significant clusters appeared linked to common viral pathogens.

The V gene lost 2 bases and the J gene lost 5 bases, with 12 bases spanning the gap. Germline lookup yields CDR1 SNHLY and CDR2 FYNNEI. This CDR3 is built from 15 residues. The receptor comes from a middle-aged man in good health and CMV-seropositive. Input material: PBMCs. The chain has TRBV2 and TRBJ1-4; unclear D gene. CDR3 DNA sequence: TGTGCCAGCAGTGAAAAGGCAGGAGGGAATGAAAAACTGTTTTTT. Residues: CASSEKAGGNEKLFF. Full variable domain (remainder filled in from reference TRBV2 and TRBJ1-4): EPEVTQTPSHQVTQMGQEVILRCVPISNHLYFYWYRQILGQKVEFLVSFYNNEISEKSEIFDDQFSVERPDGSNFTLKIRSTKLEDSAMYFCASSEKAGGNEKLFFGSGTQLSVL.